This T cell receptor (beta chain) was captured by sequencing in a study of T cells expressing NK-cell markers. About the study: Sorted CD3+CD56+NKG2C+, CD3+CD56+NKG2C- and CD3+CD56-NKG2C+ T cells provided the TCR beta repertoires.

Study results and limitations: Among several donors, these clonotypes also ranked first in the CD3+CD56-NKG2C+ fraction. Several donors showed dominant NKG2C+ clonotypes comprising roughly 1.0-7.0% of their CD8+ T cells.

About this clonotype itself: Its antigen is still unknown.

The CDR3 has 19 amino acids. Germline V gene lookup returns CDR1 SGHNT and CDR2 YYREEE (reference sequence). TCR beta libraries carry UMIs added by 5'RACE template switching. TCRdb re-called the 5' RACE reads; one entry per CDR3 protein, DNA not given. The table for this sample gives more than 400,000 distinct CDR3 sequences. Sequencing input: blood T cells: a sorted CD56 or NKG2C T cell subset, CD4+ or CD8+ T cells, or bulk PBMC T cells (not recorded which). J is TRBJ1-6 and V is TRBV5-4; no DNA is available, so the TRBD1 call from TCRdb remains unchecked. This clonotype was sampled from a woman between 18 and 75 years old in good health. CDR3 amino acids: CASSSQKGQGVTNNSPLHF.